One and the same sample provided the 30 T cell receptor beta chains below, sequenced in a study of CD8+CD57+ T cells in acquired aplastic anemia. For CDR3 and TCR beta VDJ profiling, genomic DNA was the template used. MiXCR was run by TCRdb on the reads, yielding one entry per CDR3 protein. The sample lists roughly 300,000 distinct CDR3 sequences; around 60% were seen once. The sequenced material came from sorted CD4+, CD8+, or CD8+CD57+ T cells (not recorded which) from PBMCs. These receptors were collected from a human donor with severe aplastic anemia or a healthy control (not recorded which).

This clonotype showed up just once. The chain is built from TRBV9 and TRBJ1-1; a weak D match, TRBD1 (5 bases). V lost 0 bases and J 3 bases, leaving 12 bases between the germline ends. The CDR3 is made up of 15 amino acids. Germline CDR1 SGDLS, CDR2 YYNGEE. The DNA for the CDR3 is TGTGCCAGCAGCGTAGGGGGGAAGAGTTACACTGAAGCTTTCTTT. Residues: CASSVGGKSYTEAFF.

Of note for this clonotype: This may be a read error: a much more frequent sequence differs by one nucleotide. The chain couples TRBV7-9 to TRBJ2-7, with TRBD1 as a possible D gene (5 bases). The CDR3 sequence is 16 residues long. Germline CDR1 and CDR2: SEHNR and FQNEAQ (reference sequence). The CDR3 reads CASSLMTDTSSSEQYF. For the CDR3, the DNA is TGTGCCAGCAGCCTCATGACAGACACCTCATCCTCCGAGCAGTACTTC.

The count of this clonotype is one. It may be a read error: a sequence one base away is much more abundant. The rearrangement links TRBV9 to TRBJ2-3, with D possibly matching TRBD1 (5 bases). Germline-derived CDR1 and CDR2 are SGDLS and YYNGEE. The CDR3 spans 12 residues. The CDR3 here is CAGSVVGATQYF. CDR3 nucleotides: TGTGCCGGCAGCGTAGTAGGGGCTACGCAGTATTTT.

In regard to this clonotype: A junction end diverges from the germline sequence, so it may reflect a read error. The rearrangement joins TRBV28 to TRBJ1-1, with unresolved D. CDR1 is MDHEN and CDR2 is SYDVKM in the germline V gene. The CDR3 contains 14 residues. CDR3 loop: CASMEGIMNTEAFF. As DNA, the CDR3 is TGTGCCAGCATGGAGGGCATCATGAACACCGAAGCTTTCTTT. The entire variable domain, with the rest obtained from reference TRBV28 and TRBJ1-1, is as follows: DVKVTQSSRYLVKRTGEKVFLECVQDMDHENMFWYRQDPGLGLRLIYFSYDVKMKEKGDIPEGYSVSREKKERFSLILESASTNQTSMYLCASMEGIMNTEAFFGQGTRLTVV.

Points on this clonotype: At one boundary the junction diverges from the germline segment, which might be a read error. V usage is TRBV5-4 and J usage is TRBJ2-3; TRBD2 agrees at 8 bases. CDR1 and CDR2 (germline): SGHNT, YYREEE (reference sequence). This CDR3 has 16 residues. CDR3 protein: CASSLKVTSVTDAQYF. The DNA of the CDR3 is TGTGCCAGCAGCCTGAAAGTGACTAGCGTCACAGATGCGCAGTATTTT.

The chain carries TRBV6-1 and TRBJ2-2, with D perhaps TRBD1 (6 bases). Per germline, CDR1 MNHNS and CDR2 SASEGT. V lost 1 base to trimming and J lost 0 bases, with 15 bases between them. CDR3 size: 18 residues. CDR3 sequence reads: CASSEGIRGRTNTGELFF. As DNA, the CDR3 is TGTGCCAGCAGTGAAGGAATCAGGGGCCGGACGAACACCGGGGAGCTGTTTTTT.

Comment on this clonotype: A much larger clonotype is one base distant, so this may be a read error. The CDR3 end shows no conserved phenylalanine or tryptophan, and so a read error is likely. The chain has TRBV6-1 and TRBJ1-4; D gene uncertain. Germline CDR1 is MNHNS and CDR2 is SASEGT. Trimming removed 5 bases from V and 7 bases from J, with 11 bases in between. CDR3 length: 13 amino acids. The CDR3 nucleotides are TGTGCCAGCAGTTTTCGACGGGGTGAAAAACTGTTTCTT. Translated: CASSFRRGEKLFL.

The DNA of the CDR3 is TGCAGTGCTAGCCGACAGGGAGGAGAGACCCAGTACTTC. It translates to CSASRQGGETQYF. This chain joins TRBV20-1 and TRBJ2-5, with D possibly matching TRBD1 (7 bases). V lost 3 bases, J lost 4 bases, and 12 bases lay in between. The CDR3 totals 13 residues. Germline V CDR1 and CDR2: DFQATT, SNEGSKA (reference sequence).

DNA for the CDR3: TGTGCCACCAGCGTCCAGGGGGGGGAATCGCAGTATTTT. It codes for CATSVQGGESQYF. The V call is TRBV15, the J call TRBJ2-3; the D gene could be TRBD1 or TRBD2 (7 bases each). CDR1 is LNHNV and CDR2 is YYDKDF in the germline V gene (reference sequence). The CDR3 extends over 13 amino acids. V lost 5 bases to trimming and J lost 10 bases, with 16 bases between them.

The chain recombines TRBV9 with TRBJ2-5, with 9 bases lining up with TRBD2. This CDR3 is 15 amino acids long. V was pared by 0 bases and J by 5 bases, with 5 bases of the junction left unmatched. CDR1 SGDLS and CDR2 YYNGEE come from the germline V gene. CDR3 DNA: TGTGCCAGCAGCGTAGTGGGGACTAGCTGGGAGACCCAGTACTTC. This encodes CASSVVGTSWETQYF.

This clonotype was counted at least ten times. The chain is built from TRBV27 and TRBJ1-2; D gene uncertain. The CDR3 loop spans 15 amino acids. The V gene lost 0 bases and the J gene lost 2 bases, with 10 bases spanning the gap. Germline loops: CDR1 MNHEY, CDR2 SMNVEV (reference sequence). The CDR3, as DNA: TGTGCCAGCAGTTTATCCGGTTTTCCCAACTATGGCTACACCTTC. Translating gives CASSLSGFPNYGYTF.

This rearrangement joins TRBV7-9 to TRBJ2-1; the D gene is possibly TRBD2 (6 bases). The CDR3 length is 14 residues. Trimming removed 1 base from V and 6 bases from J, with 10 bases in between. Germline V gene sequence: CDR1 SEHNR, CDR2 FQNEAQ (reference sequence). The CDR3 DNA reads as TGTGCCAGCAGCTTAGTTTTGGGGGGCAATGAGCAGTTCTTC. This gives the protein CASSLVLGGNEQFF.

This clonotype has more than one count but fewer than ten. The chain combines TRBV20-1 with TRBJ2-1; 8 bases agree with TRBD1. This CDR3 region has 14 residues. V lost 3 bases and J lost 0; bases outside the gene matches: 1. The germline CDR1 and CDR2 sequences are DFQATT and SNEGSKA (reference sequence). The CDR3 DNA is TGCAGTGCTAGTGACAGGGGCTCCTACAATGAGCAGTTCTTC. Its translation: CSASDRGSYNEQFF.

The chain recombines TRBV19 with TRBJ2-2; D may match TRBD1 or TRBD2 (5 bases each). This CDR3 has 14 amino acids. Trimming took 6 bases from V and 0 from J, leaving 8 bases between them. CDR1 and CDR2 (germline): LNHDA, SQIVND (reference sequence). CDR3 bases: TGTGCCAGTAGAACGGGGCCGAACACCGGGGAGCTGTTTTTT. Its translation: CASRTGPNTGELFF.

This clonotype was counted ten times or more. The chain has TRBV4-3 and TRBJ2-3; D may correspond to TRBD1 or TRBD2 (5 bases each). Germline V CDR1 and CDR2: LGHNA, YSLEER. This CDR3 comprises 16 residues. V gave up 0 bases and J gave up 2 bases, with 12 bases separating them. CDR3 loop: CASSQDYGDLTDTQYF. The CDR3 DNA sequence: TGCGCCAGCAGCCAAGATTACGGGGACCTCACAGATACGCAGTATTTT.

This chain uses TRBV12-3 or TRBV12-4 with TRBJ2-6; D is perhaps TRBD1 (6 bases). V shed 7 bases and J shed 2 bases, with 18 bases lying between them. This CDR3 contains 17 residues. DNA for the CDR3: TGTGCCAGCAAGGAAACAGGGAATGGAGCTGGGGCCAACGTCCTGACTTTC. Translating gives CASKETGNGAGANVLTF.

This clonotype is a singleton in its sample. The V call is TRBV10-3, the J call TRBJ1-1; TRBD1 aligns across 12 bases. V gave up 11 bases and J gave up 3 bases; unmatched junction bases: 10. This CDR3 is built from 15 residues. CDR1 is ENHRY, CDR2 SYGVKD, per germline. The CDR3 region is CASGGTGGFHTEAFF. The CDR3 DNA sequence: TGTGCCTCCGGGGGGACAGGGGGCTTTCACACTGAAGCTTTCTTT.

There are many counts of this clonotype. The chain links TRBV5-5 to TRBJ1-6; D possibly corresponds to TRBD1 (5 bases). The CDR3 spans 13 residues. V lost 2 bases, J lost 6 bases, and 6 bases lay in between. Per the germline V gene, CDR1 is SGHKS and CDR2 is YYEKEE (reference sequence). In DNA, the CDR3 is TGTGCCAGCAGCTTTCAGGGTAATTCACCCCTCCACTTT. Translation: CASSFQGNSPLHF. Using reference TRBV5-5 and TRBJ1-6 for the parts outside the CDR3, the full variable domain is DAGVTQSPTHLIKTRGQQVTLRCSPISGHKSVSWYQQVLGQGPQFIFQYYEKEERGRGNFPDRFSARQFPNYSSELNVNALLLGDSALYLCASSFQGNSPLHFGNGTRLTVT.

The J gene is TRBJ1-3, the V gene TRBV2, with no clear D. The CDR3 loop spans 10 amino acids. V was pared by 7 bases and J by 4 bases, with 2 bases between. Per the germline V gene, CDR1 is SNHLY and CDR2 is FYNNEI. The CDR3 sequence is CASTGNTIYF. CDR3 sequence (DNA): TGTGCCAGCACAGGAAACACCATATATTTT.

J is TRBJ1-1 and V is TRBV28; D remains ambiguous. This CDR3 spans 14 amino acids. Per the germline V gene, CDR1 is MDHEN and CDR2 is SYDVKM. Trimming shortened V by 1 base and J by 1 base, and 7 bases separated the two germline ends. CDR3 sequence: CASSLFLENTEAFF. The CDR3 DNA sequence: TGTGCCAGCAGTTTATTCCTGGAGAACACTGAAGCTTTCTTT.

The chain has TRBV5-1 and TRBJ1-2; 8 bases match TRBD1. V lost 4 bases and J lost 4; bases outside the gene matches: 6. CDR1 and CDR2 (germline): SGHRS, YFSETQ. There are 14 residues in the CDR3. The CDR3 sequence: CASSRQQGGYGYTF. The DNA for the CDR3 is TGCGCCAGCAGCCGGCAACAGGGGGGCTATGGCTACACCTTC.

This clonotype was recorded at least ten times. This chain joins TRBV10-3 and TRBJ2-7; unclear D gene. Looked up from germline, CDR1 is ENHRY and CDR2 is SYGVKD. The CDR3 is made up of 13 amino acids. V was pared by 5 bases and J by 2 bases, with 10 bases between. The CDR3 here is CAISSDGPYEQYF. CDR3 nucleotides: TGTGCCATCAGTTCGGACGGCCCCTACGAGCAGTACTTC.

CDR3 loop: CAPRKYGYSPLHF. The CDR3 region has the DNA TGTGCCCCTAGGAAATACGGTTATTCACCCCTCCACTTT. This chain joins TRBV2 and TRBJ1-6, with D uncertain. Per the germline V gene, CDR1 is SNHLY and CDR2 is FYNNEI. Trimming removed 11 bases from V and 8 bases from J, with 16 bases in between. The CDR3 runs to 13 residues.

The chain's CDR3 is CASRRRAGGGRITADTQYF. The CDR3 DNA is TGTGCCAGTAGAAGGAGGGCTGGCGGAGGGAGGATTACGGCAGATACGCAGTATTTT. The chain links TRBV19 to TRBJ2-3, with a tentative D call TRBD2 (6 bases). Trimming took off 6 bases at V and 4 bases at J, with 29 bases between the two ends. From germline, CDR1 is LNHDA and CDR2 SQIVND (reference sequence). The CDR3 runs to 19 residues.

This clonotype has ten or more counts. The V call is TRBV20-1, the J call TRBJ1-2; maybe TRBD1 (5 bases). CDR1 is DFQATT and CDR2 is SNEGSKA in the germline V gene (reference sequence). V dropped 2 bases and J dropped 3 bases, with 7 bases sitting between them. CDR3 length: 12 amino acids. CDR3 coding DNA: TGCAGTGCTAGATTCAGGGACTATGGCTACACCTTC. It translates to CSARFRDYGYTF.

The chain joins TRBV20-1 to TRBJ2-1, with D possibly TRBD1 on 6 matching bases. Trimming removed 3 bases from V and 8 bases from J, with 8 bases in between. CDR3 length: 11 amino acids. The germline CDR1 and CDR2 sequences are DFQATT and SNEGSKA (reference sequence). The chain's CDR3 is CSASRGDEQFF. CDR3 in DNA: TGCAGTGCTAGCAGGGGCGATGAGCAGTTCTTC.

This clonotype was seen only a few times. The gene calls are TRBV9 and TRBJ2-7; TRBD1 is a possible D gene (5 bases). The CDR3 contains 12 residues. The germline V gene encodes CDR1 SGDLS and CDR2 YYNGEE. Trimming left V 3 bases short and J 6 bases short, with 10 bases between. CDR3 sequence: CASSARGGEQYF. CDR3 sequence (DNA): TGTGCCAGCAGCGCTAGGGGTGGCGAGCAGTACTTC.

The chain couples TRBV20-1 to TRBJ2-7; D perhaps matches TRBD2 (6 bases). Trimming cost V 5 bases and J 0 bases, with 14 bases left between them. Germline values: CDR1 DFQATT, CDR2 SNEGSKA (reference sequence). The CDR3 runs 14 residues. The CDR3 DNA follows: TGCAGTGCTGTTGCTAGCGTTGGCTCCTACGAGCAGTACTTC. Translating it yields CSAVASVGSYEQYF.

In this sample, this clonotype turned up many times. The V gene is TRBV11-2, the J gene TRBJ1-2, with D possibly TRBD1 on 5 matching bases. Trimming took 5 bases from V and 8 from J, leaving 21 bases between them. The CDR3 length is 15 residues. CDR1 and CDR2 (germline): SGHAT, FQNNGV. The CDR3 bases are TGTGCCAGCAGCCCCCACCTCGCCGGGGCGGACGGCTACACCTTC. It specifies CASSPHLAGADGYTF.

This clonotype was counted a few times. The V and J genes are TRBV24-1 and TRBJ1-1; a weak D match, TRBD1 (6 bases). The CDR3 runs 16 residues. Germline V gene data show CDR1 as KGHDR and CDR2 as SFDVKD. The germline V and J ends were trimmed by 2 bases and 0 bases, with 12 bases remaining between them. As DNA, the CDR3 is TGTGCCACCAGTGATTCATCTACAGGGTTGAACACTGAAGCTTTCTTT. It yields the protein CATSDSSTGLNTEAFF.